These T cell receptor beta chains were read from a single sample in a study of T cell responses to AZD1222 COVID-19 vaccine. The table came from immunoSEQ multiplex PCR; TCRdb's copy has only in-frame clones and leaves some out. The sample lists more than 150,000 clones; approximately 92% were seen once. Source: peripheral blood, taken on day 0 of AZD1222 vaccination. Receptors were obtained from an adult in good health. Both conserved end residues are part of each CDR3. D genes are given only for firm matches.

D gene	V gene	J gene	CDR3 protein
.	TRBV4-3	TRBJ1-2	CASSQNNYGYTF
.	TRBV14	TRBJ2-3	CASRGASTDTQYF
TRBD1	TRBV7-9	TRBJ2-1	CASSFLGTGRRNEQFF
TRBD1	TRBV11-2	TRBJ2-4	CASSSAHMDRGGNIQYF
.	TRBV7-9	TRBJ1-1	CASSRGVGRTEAFF
TRBD1	TRBV7-2	TRBJ2-7	CASSPGGLEQYF
.	TRBV15	TRBJ1-6	CATSRGGILNSPLHF
.	TRBV7-2	TRBJ1-4	CASSSQGSHNEKLFF
.	TRBV24-1	TRBJ1-6	CATQGLNPLHF
.	TRBV7-2	TRBJ1-5	CASSQYRDQPQHF
.	TRBV7-6	TRBJ1-1	CASSPGAFEAFF
TRBD1	TRBV18	TRBJ1-1	CASSPPGQRDTEAFF
.	TRBV7-3	TRBJ1-2	CASSLSGANGYTF
.	TRBV5-1	TRBJ2-3	CASSLRTASTDTQYF